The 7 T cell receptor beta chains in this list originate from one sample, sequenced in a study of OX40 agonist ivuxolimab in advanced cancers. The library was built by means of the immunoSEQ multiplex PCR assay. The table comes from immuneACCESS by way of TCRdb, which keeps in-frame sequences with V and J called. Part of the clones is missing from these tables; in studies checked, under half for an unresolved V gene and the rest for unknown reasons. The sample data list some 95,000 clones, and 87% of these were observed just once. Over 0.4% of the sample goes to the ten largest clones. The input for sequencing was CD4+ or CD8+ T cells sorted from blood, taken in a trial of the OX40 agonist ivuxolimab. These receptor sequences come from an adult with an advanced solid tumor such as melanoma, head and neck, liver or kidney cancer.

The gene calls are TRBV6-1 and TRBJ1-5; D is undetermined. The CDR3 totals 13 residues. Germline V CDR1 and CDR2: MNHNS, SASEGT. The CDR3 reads CAAGQTSNQPQHF. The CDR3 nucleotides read TGTGCAGCTGGGCAGACTAGCAATCAGCCCCAGCATTTT.

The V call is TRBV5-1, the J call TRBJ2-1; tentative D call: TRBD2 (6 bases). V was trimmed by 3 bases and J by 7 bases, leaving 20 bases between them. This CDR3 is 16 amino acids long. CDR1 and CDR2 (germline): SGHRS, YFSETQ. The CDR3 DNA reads TGCGCCAGCAGCTCCCTCCCGCTAGTGGGGGGTAATGAGCAGTTCTTC. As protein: CASSSLPLVGGNEQFF.

CDR3 residues: CASARPGVDEKLFF. CDR3 bases: TGTGCCAGTGCGAGGCCTGGAGTGGATGAAAAACTGTTTTTT. The rearrangement uses TRBV19 and TRBJ1-4; the D is unclear. Germline V gene sequence: CDR1 LNHDA, CDR2 SQIVND (reference sequence). The CDR3 is 14 amino acids. V was pared by 8 bases and J by 6 bases, with 16 bases between.

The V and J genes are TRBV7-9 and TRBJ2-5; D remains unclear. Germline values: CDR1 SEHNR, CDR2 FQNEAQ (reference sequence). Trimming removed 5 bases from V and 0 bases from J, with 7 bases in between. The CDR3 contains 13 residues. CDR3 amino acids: CASSDDNQETQYF. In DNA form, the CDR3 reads TGTGCCAGCAGCGATGACAACCAAGAGACCCAGTACTTC.

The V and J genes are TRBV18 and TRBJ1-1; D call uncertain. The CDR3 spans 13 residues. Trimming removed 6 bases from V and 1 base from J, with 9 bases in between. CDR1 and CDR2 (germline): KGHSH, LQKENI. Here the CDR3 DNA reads TGTGCCAGCTCCCCGGAGGCGAACACTGAAGCTTTCTTT. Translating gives CASSPEANTEAFF.

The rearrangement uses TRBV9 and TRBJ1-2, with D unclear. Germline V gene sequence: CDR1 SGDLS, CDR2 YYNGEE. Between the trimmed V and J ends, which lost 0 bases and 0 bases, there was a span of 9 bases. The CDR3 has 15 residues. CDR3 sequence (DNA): TGTGCCAGCAGCGTAGGGTCCGAAACTAACTATGGCTACACCTTC. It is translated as CASSVGSETNYGYTF. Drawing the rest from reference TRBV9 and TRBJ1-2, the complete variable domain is DSGVTQTPKHLITATGQRVTLRCSPRSGDLSVYWYQQSLDQGLQFLIQYYNGEERAKGNILERFSAQQFPDLHSELNLSSLELGDSALYFCASSVGSETNYGYTFGSGTRLTVV.

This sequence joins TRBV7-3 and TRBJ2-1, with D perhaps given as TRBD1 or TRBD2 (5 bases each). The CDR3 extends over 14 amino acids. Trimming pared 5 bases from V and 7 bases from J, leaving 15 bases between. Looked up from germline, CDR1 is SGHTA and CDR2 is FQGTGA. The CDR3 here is CASSPHRDQNEQFF. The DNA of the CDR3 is TGTGCCAGCAGCCCCCATCGGGACCAAAATGAGCAGTTCTTC.